These 9 T cell receptor beta chains came from one sample sequenced in a study of cytomegalovirus exposure and HLA in healthy donors. This PCR relied on a set of 60 Vbeta primers and 13 Jbeta primers. The repertoire was sequenced with immunoSEQ multiplex PCR; TCRdb's copy has only in-frame clones and lacks some. The table includes about 160,000 clones, roughly 85% detected once. The sample consisted of PBMCs. The source is a man aged 40-49 years in good health and CMV-seronegative.

This clone was observed a handful of times. The chain has TRBV6-6 and TRBJ2-3; unclear D gene. The germline V and J ends were trimmed by 4 bases and 4 bases, with 6 bases remaining between them. CDR3 length equals 12 residues. Germline V gene lookup returns CDR1 MNHNY and CDR2 SVGAGI (reference sequence). The CDR3 here is CASSSVPDTQYF. The CDR3 region has the DNA TGTGCCAGCAGTTCTGTCCCAGATACGCAGTATTTT.

The chain couples TRBV27 to TRBJ2-3, with D possibly TRBD2 on 5 matching bases. Trimming shortened V by 3 bases and J by 5 bases, and 15 bases separated the two germline ends. Germline CDR1 is MNHEY and CDR2 is SMNVEV (reference sequence). This CDR3 comprises 15 residues. The DNA of the CDR3 is TGTGCCAGCAGTTTGAACGCCGGAGGAATAGATACGCAGTATTTT. Encoded protein: CASSLNAGGIDTQYF.

The rearrangement joins TRBV7-2 to TRBJ2-1; D gene uncertain. This CDR3 region has 14 residues. From germline, CDR1 is SGHTA and CDR2 FQGNSA. V lost 0 bases and J 4 bases, leaving 7 bases between the germline ends. Here the CDR3 reads CASSLALIYNEQFF. CDR3 sequence (DNA): TGTGCCAGCAGCTTAGCGCTAATTTACAATGAGCAGTTCTTC.

A few counts support this clone. The chain recombines TRBV19 with TRBJ1-2, with D possibly being TRBD1 (6 bases). Germline V gives CDR1 LNHDA, CDR2 SQIVND (reference sequence). This CDR3 region has 8 residues. Deletions cut 11 bases from V and 14 bases from J, with 12 bases between. CDR3 nucleotide sequence: TGTGCCCTGGACAGTGGAACCTTC. Encoded protein: CALDSGTF.

CDR3 bases: TGCGCCAGCAGCAGGGAACCGGGACAGGGTACTGAAGCTTTCTTT. It translates to CASSREPGQGTEAFF. The V call is TRBV5-1, the J call TRBJ1-1; 9 bases agree with TRBD1. The CDR3 has 15 amino acids. Per germline, CDR1 SGHRS and CDR2 YFSETQ. The J segment lost 5 bases and the V segment lost 4 bases, leaving 9 bases of the junction unmatched.

V usage is TRBV9 and J usage is TRBJ2-1; 8 bases agree with TRBD2. After removal of 0 bases from V and 7 bases from J, the junction contained 6 bases not matched to a gene. The CDR3 covers 15 residues. From germline, CDR1 is SGDLS and CDR2 YYNGEE. CDR3 sequence reads: CASSVVEASGNEQFF. CDR3 nucleotides: TGTGCCAGCAGCGTAGTCGAGGCTAGCGGGAATGAGCAGTTCTTC. The full variable domain, in which reference TRBV9 and TRBJ2-1 provide the parts outside the CDR3, is DSGVTQTPKHLITATGQRVTLRCSPRSGDLSVYWYQQSLDQGLQFLIQYYNGEERAKGNILERFSAQQFPDLHSELNLSSLELGDSALYFCASSVVEASGNEQFFGPGTRLTVL.

The gene calls are TRBV11-2 and TRBJ2-2, with D possibly matching TRBD2 (5 bases). This CDR3 has 15 amino acids. Between the trimmed V and J ends, which lost 6 bases and 6 bases, there was a span of 17 bases. Germline values: CDR1 SGHAT, CDR2 FQNNGV. The CDR3 nucleotides are TGTGCCAGCAGATCCCAGTACGGGAAAGCCGGGGAGCTGTTTTTT. Amino acid sequence: CASRSQYGKAGELFF.

This clone appeared a few times. The V and J genes are TRBV6-4 and TRBJ2-3, with a possible D match to TRBD1 (5 bases). With 4 bases removed from V and 1 base from J, the gap between germline ends came to 21 bases. Germline V CDR1 and CDR2: MRHNA, SNTAGT. The CDR3 spans 18 residues. For the CDR3, the DNA is TGTGCCAGCAGTGGCGCGAATGGGATAGGGGTCGGCACAGATACGCAGTATTTT. It is translated as CASSGANGIGVGTDTQYF.

On this clone itself: The sample has other DNA sequences that encode this CDR3 too. The rearrangement links TRBV20-1 to TRBJ2-5, with a weak D call TRBD2 (5 bases). V was pared by 5 bases and J by 2 bases, with 6 bases between. Germline-derived CDR1 and CDR2 are DFQATT and SNEGSKA (reference sequence). The CDR3 contains 11 residues. The DNA for the CDR3 is TGCAGTGCTTCGGGGCAAGAGACCCAGTACTTC. Its protein product is CSASGQETQYF.